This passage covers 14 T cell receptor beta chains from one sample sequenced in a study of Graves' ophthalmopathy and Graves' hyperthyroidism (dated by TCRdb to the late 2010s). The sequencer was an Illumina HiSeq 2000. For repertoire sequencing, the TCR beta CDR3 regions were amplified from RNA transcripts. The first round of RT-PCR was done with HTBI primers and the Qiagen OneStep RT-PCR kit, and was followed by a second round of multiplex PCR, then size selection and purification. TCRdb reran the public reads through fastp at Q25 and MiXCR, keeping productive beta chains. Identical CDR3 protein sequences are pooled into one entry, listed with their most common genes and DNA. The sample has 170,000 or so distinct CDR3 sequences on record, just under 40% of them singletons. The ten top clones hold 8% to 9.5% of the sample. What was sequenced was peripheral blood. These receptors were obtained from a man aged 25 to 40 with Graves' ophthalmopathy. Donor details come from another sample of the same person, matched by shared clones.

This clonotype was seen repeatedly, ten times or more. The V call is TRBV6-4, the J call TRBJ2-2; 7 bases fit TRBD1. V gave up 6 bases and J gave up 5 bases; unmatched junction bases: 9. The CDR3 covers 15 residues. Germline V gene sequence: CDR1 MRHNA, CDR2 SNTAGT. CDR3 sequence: CASSVTGMETGELFF. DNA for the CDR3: TGTGCCAGCAGCGTGACAGGGATGGAAACCGGGGAGCTGTTTTTT.

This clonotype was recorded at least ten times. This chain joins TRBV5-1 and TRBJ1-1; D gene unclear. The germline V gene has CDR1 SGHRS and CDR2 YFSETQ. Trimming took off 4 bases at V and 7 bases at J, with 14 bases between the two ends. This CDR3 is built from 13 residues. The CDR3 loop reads CASSPTAGFEAFF. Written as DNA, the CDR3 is TGCGCCAGCAGCCCTACGGCGGGTTTTGAAGCTTTCTTT.

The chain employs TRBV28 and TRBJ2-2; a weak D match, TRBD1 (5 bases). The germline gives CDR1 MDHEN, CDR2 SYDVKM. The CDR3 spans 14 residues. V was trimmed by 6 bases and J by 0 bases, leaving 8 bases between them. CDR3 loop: CASRKGSNTGELFF. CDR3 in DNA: TGTGCCAGCAGGAAGGGGTCGAACACCGGGGAGCTGTTTTTT.

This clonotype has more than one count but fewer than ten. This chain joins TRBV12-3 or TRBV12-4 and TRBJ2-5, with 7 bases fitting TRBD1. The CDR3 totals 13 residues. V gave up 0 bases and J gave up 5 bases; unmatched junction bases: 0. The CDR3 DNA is TGTGCCAGCAGTTTAGCGACAGGGGAGACCCAGTACTTC. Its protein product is CASSLATGETQYF.

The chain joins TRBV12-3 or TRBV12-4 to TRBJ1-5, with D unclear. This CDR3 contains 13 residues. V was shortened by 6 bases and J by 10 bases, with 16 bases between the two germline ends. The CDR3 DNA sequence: TGTGCCAGCAGCTCAGGCCTTTCTTATCCCCAGCATTTT. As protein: CASSSGLSYPQHF.

CDR3 nucleotides: TGTGCCAGCAACCTAGGGTTACAGGGCGGCACTGAAGCTTTCTTT. Its translation is CASNLGLQGGTEAFF. V gene TRBV12-3 or TRBV12-4 combines with J gene TRBJ1-1; a possible D gene is TRBD1 (6 bases). The V end was cut by 7 bases, the J end by 4 bases, with 19 bases between. The CDR3 spans 15 residues.

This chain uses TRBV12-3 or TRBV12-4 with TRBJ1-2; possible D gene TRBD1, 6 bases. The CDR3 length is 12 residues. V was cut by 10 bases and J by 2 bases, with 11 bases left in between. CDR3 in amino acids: CAIYTGNYGYTF. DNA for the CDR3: TGTGCCATCTACACAGGGAACTATGGCTACACCTTC.

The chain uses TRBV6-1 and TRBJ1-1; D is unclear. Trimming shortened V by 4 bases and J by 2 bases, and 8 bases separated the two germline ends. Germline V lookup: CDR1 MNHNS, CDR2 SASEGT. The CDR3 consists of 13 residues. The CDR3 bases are TGTGCCAGCAGTGTGTCCCATAACACTGAAGCTTTCTTT. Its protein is CASSVSHNTEAFF.

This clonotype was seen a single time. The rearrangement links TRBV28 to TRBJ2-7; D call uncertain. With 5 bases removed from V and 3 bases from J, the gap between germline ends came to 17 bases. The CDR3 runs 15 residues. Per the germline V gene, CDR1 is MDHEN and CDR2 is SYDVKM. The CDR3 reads CASSEDGTVLYEQYF. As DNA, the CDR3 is TGTGCCAGCAGTGAAGATGGAACGGTTCTCTACGAGCAGTACTTC.

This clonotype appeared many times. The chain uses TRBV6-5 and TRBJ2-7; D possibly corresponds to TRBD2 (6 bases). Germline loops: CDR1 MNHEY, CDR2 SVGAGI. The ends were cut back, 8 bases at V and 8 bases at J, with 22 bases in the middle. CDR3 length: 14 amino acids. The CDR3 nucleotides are TGTGCCAGCCTCCCCTATGGTCAGGGACTGAAGCAGTACTTC. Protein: CASLPYGQGLKQYF.

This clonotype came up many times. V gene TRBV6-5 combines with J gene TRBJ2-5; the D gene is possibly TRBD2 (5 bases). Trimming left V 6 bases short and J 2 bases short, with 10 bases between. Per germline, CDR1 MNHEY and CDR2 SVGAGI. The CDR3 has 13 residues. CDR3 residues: CASRRAVQETQYF. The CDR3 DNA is TGTGCCAGCAGGCGAGCGGTGCAAGAGACCCAGTACTTC.

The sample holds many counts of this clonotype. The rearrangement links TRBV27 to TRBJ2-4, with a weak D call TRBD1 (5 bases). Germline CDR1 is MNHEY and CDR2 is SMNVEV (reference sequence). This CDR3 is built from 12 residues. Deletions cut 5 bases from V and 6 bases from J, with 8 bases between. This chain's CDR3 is CASSLTGNIQYF. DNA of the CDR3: TGTGCCAGCAGTCTAACAGGAAACATTCAGTACTTC.

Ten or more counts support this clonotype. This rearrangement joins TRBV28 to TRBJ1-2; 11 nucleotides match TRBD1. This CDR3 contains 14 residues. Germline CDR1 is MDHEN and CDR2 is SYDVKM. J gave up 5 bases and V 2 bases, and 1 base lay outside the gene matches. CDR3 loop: CASSLGTGGYGYTF. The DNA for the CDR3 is TGTGCCAGCAGTTTAGGGACAGGGGGGTATGGCTACACCTTC.

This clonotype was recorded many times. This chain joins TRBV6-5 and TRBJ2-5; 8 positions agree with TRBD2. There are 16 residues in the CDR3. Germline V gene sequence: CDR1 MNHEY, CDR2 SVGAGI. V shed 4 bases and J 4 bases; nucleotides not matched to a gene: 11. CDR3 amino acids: CASSLTGAGDRETQYF. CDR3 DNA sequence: TGTGCCAGCAGTTTAACGGGAGCGGGAGATAGAGAGACCCAGTACTTC.